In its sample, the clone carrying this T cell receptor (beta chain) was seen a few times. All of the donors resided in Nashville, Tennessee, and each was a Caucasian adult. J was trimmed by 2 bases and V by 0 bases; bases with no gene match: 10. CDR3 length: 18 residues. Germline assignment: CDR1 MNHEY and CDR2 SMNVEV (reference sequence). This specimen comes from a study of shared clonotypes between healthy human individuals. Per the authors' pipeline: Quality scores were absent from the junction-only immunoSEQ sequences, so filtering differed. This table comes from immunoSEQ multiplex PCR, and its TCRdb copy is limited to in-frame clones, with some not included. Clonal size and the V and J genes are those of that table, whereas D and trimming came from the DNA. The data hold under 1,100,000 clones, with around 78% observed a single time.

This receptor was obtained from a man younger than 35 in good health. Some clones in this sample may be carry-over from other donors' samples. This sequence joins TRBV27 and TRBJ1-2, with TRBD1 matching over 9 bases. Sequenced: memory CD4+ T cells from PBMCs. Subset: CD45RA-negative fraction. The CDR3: CASSLSIVPGTGNYGYTF. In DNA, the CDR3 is TGTGCCAGCAGTTTATCGATAGTCCCCGGGACAGGGAACTATGGCTACACCTTC.